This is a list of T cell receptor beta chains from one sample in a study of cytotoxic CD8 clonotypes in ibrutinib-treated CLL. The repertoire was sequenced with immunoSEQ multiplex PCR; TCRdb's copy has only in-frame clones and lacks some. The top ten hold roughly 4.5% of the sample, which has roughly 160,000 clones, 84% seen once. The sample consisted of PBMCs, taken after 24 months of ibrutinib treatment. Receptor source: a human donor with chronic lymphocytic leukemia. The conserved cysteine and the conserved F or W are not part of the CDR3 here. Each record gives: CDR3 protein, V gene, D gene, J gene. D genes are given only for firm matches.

ASRLSGELF,TRBV7-9,.,TRBJ2-2
ASSIRPNQPQH,TRBV19,.,TRBJ1-5
ASSSDGRAWETQY,TRBV18,TRBD2,TRBJ2-5
ASSESYQNTGELF,TRBV6-1,.,TRBJ2-2
ASSLGTQTGELF,TRBV19,.,TRBJ2-2
ASVRGAGYT,TRBV2,.,TRBJ1-2
ASSLTGDTQY,TRBV19,.,TRBJ2-3
ASSQRQGNGYT,TRBV16,.,TRBJ1-2
AWGRRVRDNSPLH,TRBV30,.,TRBJ1-6
ASSWTSLSGELF,TRBV28,TRBD2,TRBJ2-2
ASSPEDRVGYGYT,TRBV18,TRBD1,TRBJ1-2
ASGPSGQETQY,TRBV12-5,TRBD2,TRBJ2-5
ASSLRRAGESNQPQH,TRBV7-8,.,TRBJ1-5
ASSPSHVNQPQH,TRBV6-5,.,TRBJ1-5
ASSRTNLAGANVLT,TRBV11-2,.,TRBJ2-6
ASSFGTSYNEQF,TRBV6-5,.,TRBJ2-1
ASSLSSYNEQF,TRBV5-8,.,TRBJ2-1
ASSKLLNGVDEAF,TRBV21-1,.,TRBJ1-1
AWSVMDSYGYT,TRBV30,.,TRBJ1-2
ASSQPGRVGGVNEQF,TRBV4-3,.,TRBJ2-1
ASSQRSSYNEQF,TRBV11-3,.,TRBJ2-1
AISDSYEQY,TRBV10-3,.,TRBJ2-7
ASSLKRPTSGELF,TRBV7-9,.,TRBJ2-2
ASSIFVTGTYNEQF,TRBV19,TRBD1,TRBJ2-1
ASSWLELQETQY,TRBV6-6,.,TRBJ2-5
ASSGSGLNTEAF,TRBV5-1,.,TRBJ1-1
AWSRGASTEAF,TRBV30,.,TRBJ1-1
ASSSPGQGAYGYT,TRBV7-2,TRBD1,TRBJ1-2
ASSMTGSGANVLT,TRBV19,.,TRBJ2-6
SVEEAGGRSYEQY,TRBV29-1,TRBD2,TRBJ2-7
ASSQEYRETQY,TRBV4-3,.,TRBJ2-5
ASSLDNRRYGYT,TRBV7-3,.,TRBJ1-2
ASSQEGGNEQF,TRBV4-3,.,TRBJ2-1
AISESGYTEAF,TRBV10-3,.,TRBJ1-1
ASSLTATLHPLARLNTGELF,TRBV7-3,.,TRBJ2-2